The source of this TCR beta chain is a study of T cells expressing NK-cell markers (dated by TCRdb to 2018 to 2020). Looking at the study overall: Fewer than ten donors provided sorted CD3+CD56+NKG2C+, CD3+CD56+NKG2C- and CD3+CD56-NKG2C+ T-cell subsets, whose TCR beta-chain repertoires were profiled. Among the eight sequenced donors, only one was HCMV-seronegative, while the other seven were HCMV-seropositive. The eight sequenced donors were randomly selected healthy volunteers, three men and five women. Sequencing of the libraries produced 2 x 150 bp reads on Illumina HiSeq 2000/2500, MiSeq or NextSeq. General findings and caveats noted by the study authors: Whether the expanded NKG2C-expressing T cell clones were specific for HCMV antigens was left unclear. Those dominant clonotypes were again the most abundant among CD3+CD56-NKG2C+ cells in a handful of donors, at roughly 25-60.1%. In roughly 6 donors, the dominant CD3+CD56+NKG2C+ clonotypes ranked among the top 10 CD8+ clonotypes, making up roughly 1.0-7.0% of CD8+ T cells.

The sample was run on an Illumina HiSeq 2000. The TCR beta cDNA libraries were made using 5'RACE template switching, a step that added both a universal primer site and unique molecular identifiers. cDNA synthesis was primed from the TCR beta constant segment and was followed by two successive PCR amplification steps. From the authors' description of their analysis: MIGEC handled demultiplexing of the reads and grouping by UMI, while MiTCR was used to assemble and quantify clonotypes. Only TCR cDNA sequences supported by at least two reads were kept to exclude erroneous sequences. The tcR package was used for downstream repertoire analysis, and clonotypes were matched across fractions by CDR3 nucleotide sequence plus V segment. VDJmatch was used to annotate antigen specificity against VDJdb, with one amino acid substitution in CDR3 permitted. After the reads were reprocessed by TCRdb, one entry was made per CDR3 protein sequence, with no DNA. The V and J calls shown here were made by TCRdb, not taken from the authors' results. The table for this sample records roughly 170,000 distinct CDR3 sequences. The ten largest make up under 20% of the sample.

HCMV-specific IgG was detected in serum with a commercial ELISA kit to determine HCMV serostatus. Ficoll density gradient centrifugation was used to isolate peripheral blood mononuclear cells from blood. From its cysteine to its phenylalanine, the CDR3 spans 15 amino acids. No nucleotide data were recorded. From the germline V gene, CDR1 is SQVTM and CDR2 is ANQGSEA. A word on this clonotype: What antigen it recognizes has not been identified.

The receptor was derived from a woman between 18 and 75 years old in good health. This receptor chain uses TRBV29-1 and TRBJ2-2; TCRdb calls TRBD2, which cannot be checked without DNA. The sequenced material came from blood T cells: a sorted CD56 or NKG2C T cell subset, CD4+ or CD8+ T cells, or bulk PBMC T cells (not recorded which). CDR3 loop: CSAVLAGVNTGELFF.